This TCR beta chain derives from a study of response to subunit inactivated influenza vaccine. In regard to this clonotype: The antigen is not known.

General study results and limits: It was suggested by the authors that few new T cells are recruited by each seasonal influenza vaccination.

In TCRdb, the RT-PCR reads were re-called with MiXCR into one record per CDR3 protein. The repertoire has about 780,000 distinct CDR3 sequences, roughly 18% of them found once; the top ten carry 9.5% to 13%. CDR3 size: 12 residues. Trimming removed 8 bases at V and 4 bases at J, with 11 bases between. The chain recombines TRBV12-3 or TRBV12-4 with TRBJ2-5, with D maybe TRBD2 (7 bases). This material consisted of PBMCs from blood, taken around 5 days after vaccination. The receptor comes from a man between 45 and 60 years old who received an inactivated influenza vaccine. The CDR3 DNA sequence: TGTGCCAGCTCCGGGGGGCTAGAGACCCAGTACTTC. Amino acids: CASSGGLETQYF.